The source of this T cell receptor beta chain is a study of T-cell reconstitution after alpha-beta-depleted transplantation in children. With respect to this clonotype: Its antigen is not identified.

CDR3 length equals 13 residues. Trimming left V 4 bases short and J 4 bases short, with 9 bases between. Looked up from germline, CDR1 is LGHDT and CDR2 is YNNKEL (reference sequence). Notes on the study in general: The study traced high day-60 TCRbeta diversity in some patients to surviving recipient T cells and thymic progenitors.

TCRbeta library preparation incorporated unique molecular identifiers. TCRdb re-called the PCR reads through MiXCR, storing one row per CDR3 protein. Of about 200,000 distinct CDR3 sequences detected, about 15% appear once; the ten largest clones hold roughly two fifths. Source: PBMCs, mostly from graft donor cells, taken 360 days after TCRalphabeta/CD19-depleted stem cell transplant. The V gene is TRBV3-1, the J gene TRBJ2-3; D remains ambiguous. The origin of this receptor is a male patient between 2 and 15 years old who had a stem cell transplant for acute lymphoblastic leukemia, so the T cells may come from the graft donor. The chain's CDR3 is CASSPHGADTQYF. The CDR3 DNA follows: TGTGCCAGCAGCCCCCATGGGGCAGATACGCAGTATTTT.